A single sample is the source of the 13 T cell receptor beta chains below, sequenced in a study of cytomegalovirus exposure and HLA in healthy donors. PCR employed 60 Vbeta and 13 Jbeta primers. Using immunoSEQ multiplex PCR, the repertoire was profiled, and TCRdb retains in-frame clones only, with some absent. The sample includes about 89,000 clones, 85% seen only once; the top ten take 6.5% to 9%. Sequencing was carried out using PBMCs. These receptors all come from a middle-aged man in good health and CMV-seropositive.

The chain links TRBV2 to TRBJ2-1, with D tentatively TRBD1 (6 bases). V lost 8 bases and J 2 bases, leaving 22 bases between the germline ends. The germline gives CDR1 SNHLY, CDR2 FYNNEI. The CDR3 contains 17 residues. The CDR3 loop reads CASSKGPPDSTYNEQFF. The CDR3 coding sequence is TGTGCCAGCTCCAAAGGGCCCCCGGACAGCACCTACAATGAGCAGTTCTTC.

This sequence joins TRBV2 and TRBJ2-7, with unresolved D. Germline loops: CDR1 SNHLY, CDR2 FYNNEI. The CDR3 covers 13 residues. Trimming took off 4 bases at V and 6 bases at J, with 13 bases between the two ends. The CDR3 sequence: CASSGGSRGEQYF. Here the CDR3 DNA reads TGTGCCAGCAGTGGCGGCAGCCGAGGCGAGCAGTACTTC.

The CDR3: CASSLNPTGLVVGELFF. CDR3 nucleotide sequence: TGTGCCAGCAGTTTAAATCCTACGGGACTGGTCGTCGGGGAGCTGTTTTTT. This chain connects TRBV27 to TRBJ2-2; possibly TRBD2 for D (6 bases). CDR3 length equals 17 residues. Germline lookup yields CDR1 MNHEY and CDR2 SMNVEV (reference sequence). Trimming removed 2 bases from V and 7 bases from J, with 20 bases in between.

The table lists this clone with a count of one. The V and J genes are TRBV5-1 and TRBJ2-5, with 7 bases fitting TRBD1. Germline V gene data show CDR1 as SGHRS and CDR2 as YFSETQ. The J segment lost 3 bases and the V segment lost 3 bases, leaving 5 bases of the junction unmatched. The CDR3 contains 14 residues. The CDR3 protein is CASSYGDREETQYF. CDR3 nucleotide sequence: TGCGCCAGCAGCTACGGAGACAGGGAAGAGACCCAGTACTTC.

The V call is TRBV19, the J call TRBJ1-6; D ambiguous. Germline V gene data show CDR1 as LNHDA and CDR2 as SQIVND (reference sequence). Trimming pared 6 bases from V and 7 bases from J, leaving 10 bases between. The CDR3 totals 13 residues. The CDR3 is CASRVGRNSPLHF. CDR3 coding DNA: TGTGCCAGTAGAGTGGGGAGGAATTCACCCCTCCACTTT.

The rearrangement uses TRBV7-2 and TRBJ2-1; 11 bases are a match to TRBD2. After removal of 3 bases from V and 2 bases from J, the junction contained 3 bases not matched to a gene. There are 16 residues in the CDR3. In germline, CDR1 is SGHTA, CDR2 FQGNSA. CDR3 in amino acids: CASSLGLAVTYNEQFF. In DNA, the CDR3 is TGTGCCAGCAGCTTGGGACTAGCGGTCACCTACAATGAGCAGTTCTTC.

CDR3 in DNA: TGTGCCAGCAGCCCGGGACAGGGAAAGGCTTACGAGCAGTACTTC. It specifies CASSPGQGKAYEQYF. The chain couples TRBV9 to TRBJ2-7; 9 bases are shared with TRBD1. CDR1 is SGDLS, CDR2 YYNGEE, per germline. The CDR3 totals 15 residues. The V gene end was trimmed by 4 bases and the J gene end by 4 bases; junction bases not matched to a gene: 9.

The chain employs TRBV11-2 and TRBJ2-7, with D hard to call. The ends were cut back, 5 bases at V and 2 bases at J, with 13 bases in the middle. The CDR3 extends over 14 amino acids. Per germline, CDR1 SGHAT and CDR2 FQNNGV. CDR3 region: CASSPVQWPYEQYF. The DNA for the CDR3 is TGTGCCAGCAGCCCAGTACAGTGGCCCTACGAGCAGTACTTC.

V and J are TRBV7-3 and TRBJ2-5; TRBD2 matches at 10 bases. This CDR3 spans 14 amino acids. The germline gives CDR1 SGHTA, CDR2 FQGTGA. The ends lost 4 bases at V and 9 bases at J; junction bases unmatched: 8. The CDR3 loop is CASSSTAAGGPQYF. The CDR3 DNA reads TGTGCCAGCAGCTCAACGGCAGCGGGGGGGCCCCAGTACTTC.

The chain links TRBV6-6 to TRBJ2-3; 11 bases fit TRBD2. With V trimmed by 7 bases and J by 0 bases, 6 bases remained unmatched. This CDR3 region has 16 residues. The germline CDR1 and CDR2 sequences are MNHNY and SVGAGI (reference sequence). The CDR3 here is CASTGTSGASTDTQYF. In DNA, the CDR3 is TGTGCCAGCACCGGGACTAGCGGAGCTAGCACAGATACGCAGTATTTT.

This clone was found a few times. The chain has TRBV7-3 and TRBJ1-2; tentatively, D is TRBD1 (5 bases). The CDR3 length is 14 residues. The germline gives CDR1 SGHTA, CDR2 FQGTGA. V dropped 1 base and J dropped 5 bases, with 11 bases sitting between them. The CDR3 protein is CASSLSSSGYGYTF. As DNA, the CDR3 is TGTGCCAGCAGCTTAAGCAGCTCAGGGTATGGCTACACCTTC. The whole variable domain, remainder taken from reference TRBV7-3 and TRBJ1-2, is GAGVSQTPSNKVTEKGKYVELRCDPISGHTALYWYRQSLGQGPEFLIYFQGTGAADDSGLPNDRFFAVRPEGSVSTLKIQRTERGDSAVYLCASSLSSSGYGYTFGSGTRLTVV.

The DNA for the CDR3 is TGTGCCAGCAGCTTCCCAAGTGGACGGGGTATGGAGAACACTGAAGCTTTCTTT. Amino acid sequence: CASSFPSGRGMENTEAFF. The V call is TRBV7-2, the J call TRBJ1-1; D gene ambiguous. Germline V gives CDR1 SGHTA, CDR2 FQGNSA. The CDR3 is made up of 18 amino acids. Between the trimmed V and J ends, which lost 3 bases and 1 base, there was a span of 21 bases.

This chain connects TRBV18 to TRBJ2-7; D is undetermined. The CDR3 length is 14 residues. The V gene lost 3 bases and the J gene lost 2 bases, with 11 bases spanning the gap. CDR1 and CDR2 from the germline V gene are KGHSH and LQKENI. This CDR3 reads CASSPETQTYEQYF. CDR3 DNA sequence: TGTGCCAGCTCACCGGAGACCCAGACCTACGAGCAGTACTTC.